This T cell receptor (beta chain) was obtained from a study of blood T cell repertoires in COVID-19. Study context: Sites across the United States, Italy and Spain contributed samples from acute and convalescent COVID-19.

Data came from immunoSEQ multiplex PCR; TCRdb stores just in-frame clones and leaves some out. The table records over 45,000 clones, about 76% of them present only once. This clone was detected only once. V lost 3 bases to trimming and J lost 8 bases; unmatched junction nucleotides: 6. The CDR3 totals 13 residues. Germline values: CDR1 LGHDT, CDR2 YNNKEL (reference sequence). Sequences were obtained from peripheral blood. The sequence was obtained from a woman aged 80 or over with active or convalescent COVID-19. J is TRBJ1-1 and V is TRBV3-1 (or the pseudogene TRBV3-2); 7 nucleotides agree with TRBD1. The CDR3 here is CASSQATGAEAFF. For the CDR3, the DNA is TGTGCCAGCAGCCAGGCTACAGGGGCGGAAGCTTTCTTT.